The 6 T cell receptor beta chains below come from one sample, sequenced in a study of cytomegalovirus exposure and HLA in healthy donors. The PCR contained 60 Vbeta and 13 Jbeta primers. Repertoires were generated with immunoSEQ multiplex PCR, while TCRdb's copy carries only in-frame clones and drops some. The sample has roughly 190,000 clones, around 81% seen once. The material sequenced was PBMCs. These receptors all come from a man younger than 30 in good health and CMV-seronegative.

This clone was detected only once. The genes are TRBV5-1 and TRBJ2-7; 7 bases agree with TRBD1. This CDR3 contains 15 residues. Germline V gene data show CDR1 as SGHRS and CDR2 as YFSETQ. V lost 0 bases and J lost 3; bases outside the gene matches: 6. The CDR3, as DNA: TGCGCCAGCAGCTTGGGACAGGGTCCCGACTACGAGCAGTACTTC. Its translation: CASSLGQGPDYEQYF. The full variable domain, completed using reference TRBV5-1 and TRBJ2-7, is KAGVTQTPRYLIKTRGQQVTLSCSPISGHRSVSWYQQTPGQGLQFLFEYFSETQRNKGNFPGRFSGRQFSNSRSEMNVSTLELGDSALYLCASSLGQGPDYEQYFGPGTRLTVT.

In its sample, this clone was seen a few times. The chain has TRBV21-1 and TRBJ2-1; the D call of TRBD2 is as the table states it, not checked on the DNA. TRBV21-1 is a documented pseudogene. This CDR3 has 15 residues. The CDR3 nucleotides are TGTGCCAGCAGCAAAGAGGCTAGCGCTAGCAATGAGCAGTTCTTC. It is translated as CASSKEASASNEQFF.

This clone has only one observation. For the CDR3, the DNA is TGCGCCAGCAGCCTACAGCGGGACACCGGGGAGCTGTTTTTT. Protein product: CASSLQRDTGELFF. The V gene is TRBV4-1, the J gene TRBJ2-2; a weak D match, TRBD2 (6 bases). V lost 4 bases to trimming and J lost 3 bases, with 9 bases between them. Germline CDR1 reads MGHRA; CDR2 reads YSYEKL. The CDR3 has 14 amino acids.

This chain uses TRBV9 with TRBJ2-7, with a possible D match to TRBD2 (7 bases). Looked up from germline, CDR1 is SGDLS and CDR2 is YYNGEE. The CDR3 extends over 13 amino acids. The germline V and J ends were trimmed by 3 bases and 6 bases, with 13 bases remaining between them. The CDR3 DNA is TGTGCCAGCAGCGAGGGGGGGAGGGTCGAGCAGTACTTC. Amino acid sequence: CASSEGGRVEQYF. Based on the CDR3 plus reference TRBV9 and TRBJ2-7, the full variable domain is DSGVTQTPKHLITATGQRVTLRCSPRSGDLSVYWYQQSLDQGLQFLIQYYNGEERAKGNILERFSAQQFPDLHSELNLSSLELGDSALYFCASSEGGRVEQYFGPGTRLTVT.

This chain joins TRBV7-6 and TRBJ1-1, with unresolved D. The ends were cut back, 1 base at V and 1 base at J, with 4 bases in the middle. Per germline, CDR1 SGHVS and CDR2 FNYEAQ. The CDR3 is 13 residues long. The CDR3 DNA is TGTGCCAGCAGCTTAGAGCAGAACACTGAAGCTTTCTTT. Protein: CASSLEQNTEAFF.

The chain links TRBV11-2 to TRBJ2-7; 11 nucleotides align to TRBD1. CDR1 SGHAT and CDR2 FQNNGV come from the germline V gene. The CDR3 loop spans 15 amino acids. V dropped 1 base and J dropped 3; count of bases not matched to a gene: 2. The CDR3 here is CASSLVGTGGYEQYF. In nucleotides, the CDR3 is TGTGCCAGCAGCTTAGTTGGGACAGGGGGCTACGAGCAGTACTTC.